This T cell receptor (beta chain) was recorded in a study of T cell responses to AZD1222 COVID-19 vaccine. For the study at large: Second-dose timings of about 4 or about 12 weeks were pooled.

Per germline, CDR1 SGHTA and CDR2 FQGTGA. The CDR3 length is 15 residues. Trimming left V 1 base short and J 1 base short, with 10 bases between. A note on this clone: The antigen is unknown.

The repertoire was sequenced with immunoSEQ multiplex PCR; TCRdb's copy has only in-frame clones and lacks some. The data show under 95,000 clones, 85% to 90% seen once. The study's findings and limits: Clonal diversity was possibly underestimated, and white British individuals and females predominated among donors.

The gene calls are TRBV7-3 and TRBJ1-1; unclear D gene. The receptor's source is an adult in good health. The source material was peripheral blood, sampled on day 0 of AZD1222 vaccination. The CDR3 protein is CASSLNIAGNTEAFF. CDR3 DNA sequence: TGTGCCAGCAGCTTAAACATTGCGGGGAACACTGAAGCTTTCTTT.